This TCR beta chain was found in a study of cytomegalovirus exposure and HLA in healthy donors. Study as a whole: Earlier, 117 million unique TCR beta sequences were recovered from around 200 million T cells by an analysis. HLA-typed donors were the source of about 85 million unique TCRs, which an early data release held. Study observations and caveats: In an earlier analysis, about 87% or about 30%: the productive usage of most TCR beta V segments.

As for this clone: As yet, its antigen is unknown.

At the time of sampling, donors were nominally healthy, though unrecorded immune exposures were likely. The CDR3 extends over 15 amino acids. CDR1 and CDR2 from the germline V gene are LNHDA and SQIVND (reference sequence). Trimming removed 3 bases from V and 4 bases from J, with 16 bases in between. This PCR relied on a set of 60 Vbeta primers and 13 Jbeta primers. The method was immunoSEQ multiplex PCR; TCRdb's version includes in-frame clones alone and lacks a portion of them. The table records some 87,000 clones, around 74% of them present only once. The source material was PBMCs. The receptor's source is a man over 45 in good health and CMV-seropositive. The rearrangement uses TRBV19 and TRBJ2-7; D is possibly TRBD2 (6 bases). Here the CDR3 DNA reads TGTGCCAGTAGTATCGGCCGGGAGATTGGGTACGAGCAGTACTTC. Translating gives CASSIGREIGYEQYF.